Below, 9 T cell receptor beta chains from the same sample are listed, as sequenced in a study of shared T cell receptors in the human thymus. The assay was immunoSEQ multiplex PCR, and TCRdb's table has in-frame clones only and misses some. Of about 610,000 clones listed, approximately 87% are singletons. These records were also assigned to another study, of human thymus T cells.

The sequenced material came from thymocytes. All receptors come from a boy in the first two years of life with a congenital heart defect.

V usage is TRBV14 and J usage is TRBJ1-2; D gene ambiguous. CDR1 and CDR2 (germline): SGHDN, FVKESK. With 4 bases removed from V and 5 bases from J, the gap between germline ends came to 23 bases. The CDR3 is 17 residues long. The CDR3, as DNA: TGTGCCAGCAGCCGGGGAGGCTCCAACCCCGACGGGTATGGCTACACCTTC. This sequence encodes CASSRGGSNPDGYGYTF.

The V and J genes are TRBV4-3 and TRBJ1-4, with TRBD1 matching 9 bases. This CDR3 is 19 amino acids long. The V gene end was trimmed by 3 bases and the J gene end by 0 bases; junction bases not matched to a gene: 11. Germline CDR1 is LGHNA and CDR2 is YSLEER. The DNA for the CDR3 is TGCGCCAGCAGCCAGGGGACAGGGCACCCTAACGCAACTAATGAAAAACTGTTTTTT. This gives the protein CASSQGTGHPNATNEKLFF.

The genes are TRBV27 and TRBJ1-2; maybe TRBD1 (6 bases). Germline CDR1 reads MNHEY; CDR2 reads SMNVEV (reference sequence). The V and J ends lost 2 bases and 3 bases respectively, with 13 bases between them. The CDR3 spans 15 residues. In DNA, the CDR3 is TGTGCCAGCAGTTTAACTCACAGGGTGGACTATGGCTACACCTTC. Amino acid sequence: CASSLTHRVDYGYTF.

This chain connects TRBV5-1 to TRBJ1-4; TRBD1 agrees at 7 bases. This CDR3 has 16 amino acids. CDR1 and CDR2 (germline): SGHRS, YFSETQ. Trimming took 0 bases from V and 5 from J; bases not matched to a gene: 7. The CDR3 protein is CASSLEGARANEKLFF. The CDR3 region has the DNA TGCGCCAGCAGCTTGGAGGGGGCCAGGGCGAATGAAAAACTGTTTTTT.

The chain links TRBV9 to TRBJ2-1; 7 positions match TRBD2. This CDR3 is 15 amino acids long. J was trimmed by 3 bases and V by 4 bases; bases with no gene match: 7. Germline V gene sequence: CDR1 SGDLS, CDR2 YYNGEE. CDR3 loop: CASSKSGDNYNEQFF. In nucleotides, the CDR3 is TGTGCCAGCAGCAAGAGCGGGGATAACTACAATGAGCAGTTCTTC.

The count of this clone is one. The chain recombines TRBV9 with TRBJ2-3, with 9 bases aligning to TRBD2. V was clipped by 5 bases and J by 2 bases; unmatched bases: 9. The germline V gene has CDR1 SGDLS and CDR2 YYNGEE. This CDR3 has 16 amino acids. The CDR3 nucleotides are TGTGCCAGCAGAGCTTCCGGGACTAGCTCCACAGATACGCAGTATTTT. Encoded protein: CASRASGTSSTDTQYF.

This rearrangement joins TRBV19 to TRBJ1-5, with D maybe TRBD1 (6 bases). The CDR3 runs 14 residues. In germline, CDR1 is LNHDA, CDR2 SQIVND (reference sequence). Trimming took 6 bases from V and 4 from J, leaving 13 bases between them. The CDR3: CASSLNRENQPQHF. Written as DNA, the CDR3 is TGTGCCAGTAGCCTCAACAGGGAAAATCAGCCCCAGCATTTT.

This chain uses TRBV7-9 with TRBJ2-7, with D possibly being TRBD2 (5 bases). V was trimmed by 4 bases and J by 6 bases, leaving 10 bases between them. Germline CDR1 SEHNR, CDR2 FQNEAQ (reference sequence). The CDR3 is 12 amino acids. CDR3 loop: CASSSDRGEQYF. In DNA form, the CDR3 reads TGTGCCAGCAGCTCAGATCGGGGCGAGCAGTACTTC. Full variable domain (rest looked up from reference TRBV7-9 and TRBJ2-7): DTGVSQNPRHKITKRGQNVTFRCDPISEHNRLYWYRQTLGQGPEFLTYFQNEAQLEKSRLLSDRFSAERPKGSFSTLEIQRTEQGDSAMYLCASSSDRGEQYFGPGTRLTVT.

The J gene is TRBJ2-1, the V gene TRBV5-1, with 7 positions matching TRBD2. J lost 6 bases, V lost 5 bases, and 14 bases had no gene match. The length of the CDR3 is 16 residues. CDR1 SGHRS and CDR2 YFSETQ come from the germline V gene. CDR3 residues: CASSWGGSVWGNEQFF. The DNA for the CDR3 is TGCGCCAGCAGTTGGGGGGGTAGCGTTTGGGGCAATGAGCAGTTCTTC.